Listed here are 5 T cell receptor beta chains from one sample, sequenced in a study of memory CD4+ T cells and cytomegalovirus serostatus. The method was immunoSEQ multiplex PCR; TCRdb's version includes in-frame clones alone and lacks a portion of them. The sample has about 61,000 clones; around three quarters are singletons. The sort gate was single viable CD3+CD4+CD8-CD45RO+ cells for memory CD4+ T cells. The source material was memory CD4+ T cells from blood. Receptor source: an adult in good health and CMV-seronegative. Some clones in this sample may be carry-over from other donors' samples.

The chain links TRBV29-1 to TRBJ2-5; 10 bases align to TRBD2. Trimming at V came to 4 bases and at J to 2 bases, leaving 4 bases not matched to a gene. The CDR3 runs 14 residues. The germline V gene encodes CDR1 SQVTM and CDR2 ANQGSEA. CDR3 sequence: CSVVSGGVQETQYF. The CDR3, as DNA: TGCAGCGTTGTAAGCGGGGGGGTTCAAGAGACCCAGTACTTC.

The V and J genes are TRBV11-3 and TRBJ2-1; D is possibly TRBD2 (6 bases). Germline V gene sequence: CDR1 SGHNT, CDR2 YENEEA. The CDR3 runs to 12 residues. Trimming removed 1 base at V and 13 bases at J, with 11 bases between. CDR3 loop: CASSLASGAQFF. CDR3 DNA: TGTGCCAGCAGCTTAGCCTCGGGAGCACAGTTCTTC.

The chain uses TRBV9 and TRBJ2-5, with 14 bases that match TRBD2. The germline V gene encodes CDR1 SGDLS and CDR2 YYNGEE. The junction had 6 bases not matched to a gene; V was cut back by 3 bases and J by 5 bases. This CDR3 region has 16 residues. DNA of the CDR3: TGTGCCAGCAGCGCCAGACTAGCGGGAGGGACGGAGACCCAGTACTTC. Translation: CASSARLAGGTETQYF. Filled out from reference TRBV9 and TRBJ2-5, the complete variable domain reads DSGVTQTPKHLITATGQRVTLRCSPRSGDLSVYWYQQSLDQGLQFLIQYYNGEERAKGNILERFSAQQFPDLHSELNLSSLELGDSALYFCASSARLAGGTETQYFGPGTRLLVL.

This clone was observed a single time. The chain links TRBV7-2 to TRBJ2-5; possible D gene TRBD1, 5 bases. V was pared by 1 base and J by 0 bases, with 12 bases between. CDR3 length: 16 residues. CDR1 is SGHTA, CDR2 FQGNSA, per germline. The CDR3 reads CASSLGGLPYQETQYF. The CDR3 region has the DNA TGTGCCAGCAGCTTAGGGGGCCTCCCCTACCAAGAGACCCAGTACTTC.

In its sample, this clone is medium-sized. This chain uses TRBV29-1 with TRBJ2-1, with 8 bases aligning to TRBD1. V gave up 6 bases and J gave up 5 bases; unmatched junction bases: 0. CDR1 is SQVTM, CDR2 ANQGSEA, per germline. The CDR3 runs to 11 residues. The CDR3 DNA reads TGCAGCGTGACAGGGGACAATGAGCAGTTCTTC. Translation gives CSVTGDNEQFF.